The rows below give T cell receptor beta chains drawn from one sample of a study of T cells expressing NK-cell markers. After re-calling the 5' RACE reads, TCRdb lists one entry per CDR3 protein, DNA absent. This specimen shows about 450,000 distinct CDR3 sequences; the ten leading clones hold 6% to 9.5%. Sequencing input: blood T cells: a sorted CD56 or NKG2C T cell subset, CD4+ or CD8+ T cells, or bulk PBMC T cells (not recorded which). The source is a woman between 18 and 69 years old in good health. CDR3s include the opening cysteine and the closing phenylalanine or tryptophan.

cdr3_length	v_call	j_call	cdr3_aa
14	TRBV9	TRBJ2-7	CASSARDRGYEQYF
16	TRBV18	TRBJ2-2	CASSPLLAGATGELFF
16	TRBV4-3	TRBJ2-3	CASSQGLLAGADTQYF
14	TRBV29-1	TRBJ2-5	CSVARTSRGETQYF
16	TRBV28	TRBJ2-3	CASSLPNRVDTDTQYF
13	TRBV6-1	TRBJ1-4	CASSGTANEKLSF
14	TRBV20-1	TRBJ1-5	CSATPTGGIQPQHF
17	TRBV12-3/TRBV12-4	TRBJ2-6	CASSLGQVTSGANVLTF
13	TRBV10-2	TRBJ1-1	CASSVFVLTEAFF
13	TRBV11-2	TRBJ2-7	CASSSWDRAEQYF
14	TRBV7-9	TRBJ1-4	CASSPPGWREKLFF
14	TRBV7-6	TRBJ1-4	CASSLTTSEEKLFF
15	TRBV4-3	TRBJ2-7	CASSQDDRVPYEQYF
17	TRBV7-9	TRBJ1-5	CASSPGGAGVFHQPQHF
14	TRBV27	TRBJ2-7	CASSPRDKPYEQYF
13	TRBV11-2	TRBJ1-3	CASSSGTGNTIYF
15	TRBV12-3/TRBV12-4	TRBJ2-1	CASSPPSGGHNEQFF
13	TRBV5-1	TRBJ2-3	CASSADRLNTQYF
14	TRBV24-1	TRBJ2-1	CATSGYDMGNEQFF
16	TRBV5-1	TRBJ2-4	CASSFMGDAGKNIQYF
12	TRBV5-1	TRBJ2-3	CASSFRFDTQYF
16	TRBV5-1	TRBJ2-7	CASSPWTGQSGYEQYF